This record concerns one TCR beta chain sequence. The germline V and J ends were trimmed by 0 bases and 0 bases, with 6 bases remaining between them. CDR1 and CDR2 (germline): MGHRA, YSYEKL. The CDR3 has 14 residues. The source of the sample is a study of T-cell memory formation after mild COVID-19. A single record per CDR3 protein comes from TCRdb applying MiXCR to the 5' RACE reads. The sample yields approximately 270,000 distinct CDR3 sequences, 15% to 20% seen once. The V call is TRBV4-1, the J call TRBJ2-7, with D possibly TRBD2 on 5 matching bases. The sequenced material came from PBMCs or a T cell subset sorted from them (not recorded which). This sequence was found in a man younger than 35 who had mild COVID-19 (a few samples of this study predate the infection). Cell type and time point are not known. DNA of the CDR3: TGCGCCAGCAGCCAAGATGCGGGCTCCTACGAGCAGTACTTC. Translation gives CASSQDAGSYEQYF.